This entry lists 16 T cell receptor beta chains sequenced from one sample in a study of T-cell memory formation after mild COVID-19. TCRdb reanalysed the 5' RACE reads using MiXCR and keeps one entry per CDR3 protein. The data show just over 150,000 distinct CDR3 sequences, roughly 31% seen once. Material: PBMCs or a T cell subset sorted from them (not recorded which). These receptors all stem from an adult woman who had mild COVID-19 (a few samples of this study predate the infection). Cell type and time point are not known.

This clonotype was recorded a few times. The chain couples TRBV20-1 to TRBJ2-3, with TRBD2 matching 15 bases. The CDR3 sequence is 16 residues long. The germline gives CDR1 DFQATT, CDR2 SNEGSKA (reference sequence). The junction had 4 bases not matched to a gene; V was cut back by 6 bases and J by 0 bases. DNA for the CDR3: TGCAGTGCGACGGGACTAGCGGGAGGAAGCACAGATACGCAGTATTTT. It translates to CSATGLAGGSTDTQYF.

The rearrangement links TRBV5-1 to TRBJ2-7; either TRBD1 or TRBD2 may fit D (5 bases each). The germline CDR1 and CDR2 sequences are SGHRS and YFSETQ. V dropped 3 bases and J dropped 4 bases, with 20 bases sitting between them. The CDR3 contains 16 residues. The CDR3 protein is CASSWSRDERRYEQYF. The CDR3 nucleotides are TGCGCCAGCAGCTGGTCAAGGGACGAACGGAGGTACGAGCAGTACTTC.

The CDR3 DNA reads TGCAGTGCTCTTTCGGTAGCGGGAGACACAGATACGCAGTATTTT. Residues: CSALSVAGDTDTQYF. This chain joins TRBV20-1 and TRBJ2-3; 9 bases are a match to TRBD2. This CDR3 is 15 amino acids long. Trimming took 5 bases from V and 2 from J; bases not matched to a gene: 8. CDR1 and CDR2 from the germline V gene are DFQATT and SNEGSKA (reference sequence).

The genes are TRBV4-1 and TRBJ1-1, with D unresolved. Germline CDR1 is MGHRA and CDR2 is YSYEKL. The CDR3 contains 15 residues. V lost 1 base and J lost 0, with 9 bases in between. The DNA for the CDR3 is TGCGCCAGCAGCCAAGGAATGGAAATGAACACTGAAGCTTTCTTT. This translates into CASSQGMEMNTEAFF.

Comment on this clonotype: A read error may account for a junction end that differs from germline. The rearrangement links TRBV7-2 to TRBJ1-1, with a weak D call TRBD1 (6 bases). Germline V gives CDR1 SGHTA, CDR2 FQGNSA. This CDR3 has 13 residues. The CDR3 region is CASSNRVGIRQPF. In DNA, the CDR3 is TGTGCCAGCAGTAACAGGGTGGGGATTAGACAACCTTTT. The full variable domain, in which reference TRBV7-2 and TRBJ1-1 provide the parts outside the CDR3, is GAGVSQSPSNKVTEKGKDVELRCDPISGHTALYWYRQSLGQGLEFLIYFQGNSAPDKSGLPSDRFSAERTGGSVSTLTIQRTQQEDSAVYLCASSNRVGIRQPFGQGTRLTVV.

This clonotype was found a few times. The CDR3 reads CATSRGLGGAYGYTF. DNA for the CDR3: TGTGCCACCAGCAGAGGGCTCGGAGGGGCGTATGGCTACACCTTC. The genes are TRBV15 and TRBJ1-2, with D perhaps matching TRBD1 (5 bases). The V and J ends lost 1 base and 5 bases respectively, with 14 bases between them. The V gene's germline CDR1 is LNHNV and CDR2 YYDKDF (reference sequence). This CDR3 comprises 15 residues.

The V and J genes are TRBV12-3 or TRBV12-4 and TRBJ2-7; TRBD1 matches at 9 bases. The J segment lost 7 bases and the V segment lost 5 bases, leaving 15 bases of the junction unmatched. The CDR3 totals 16 residues. CDR3 in DNA: TGTGCCAGCAGTCCGAGGACAGGGGTGGGCGCGGAGGAGCAGTACTTC. Protein product: CASSPRTGVGAEEQYF.

This chain links TRBV9 with TRBJ2-7; D possibly matches TRBD1 or TRBD2 (6 bases each). V was shortened by 0 bases and J by 1 base, with 11 bases between the two germline ends. Germline V gene lookup returns CDR1 SGDLS and CDR2 YYNGEE. The CDR3 contains 15 residues. The CDR3 DNA reads as TGTGCCAGCAGCGTAGGGGGGGCCCTTTCCTACGAGCAGTACTTC. Its translation: CASSVGGALSYEQYF.

The chain uses TRBV6-5 and TRBJ1-2; maybe TRBD1 (5 bases). CDR3 length: 15 residues. Germline V gene data show CDR1 as MNHEY and CDR2 as SVGAGI. V gave up 4 bases and J gave up 1 base, with 13 bases separating them. The CDR3 protein is CASSLGQGFNYGYTF. In DNA form, the CDR3 reads TGTGCCAGCAGTTTGGGCCAGGGTTTTAACTATGGCTACACCTTC.

This clonotype occurred a few times. This sequence joins TRBV24-1 and TRBJ2-1, with 7 bases identical to TRBD2. CDR1 and CDR2 from the germline V gene are KGHDR and SFDVKD. The length of the CDR3 is 16 residues. The V and J ends lost 0 bases and 5 bases, in that order; junction bases with no gene match: 6. This chain's CDR3 is CATSDLERDKNNEQFF. The CDR3 DNA is TGTGCCACCAGTGATTTGGAGCGGGATAAAAACAATGAGCAGTTCTTC.

This chain joins TRBV12-3 or TRBV12-4 and TRBJ2-5; 8 nucleotides align to TRBD1. J lost 4 bases, V lost 3 bases, and 7 bases had no gene match. CDR3 length equals 15 residues. The CDR3 spells CASSLGQGAIETQYF. The CDR3 DNA reads TGTGCCAGCAGTTTGGGTCAGGGGGCAATAGAGACCCAGTACTTC.

The CDR3 reads CSAREPGSNQPQHF. CDR3 sequence (DNA): TGCAGTGCTAGAGAACCAGGGTCCAATCAGCCCCAGCATTTT. The V gene is TRBV20-1, the J gene TRBJ1-5; tentative D call: TRBD1 (5 bases). CDR1 and CDR2 (germline): DFQATT, SNEGSKA (reference sequence). The length of the CDR3 is 14 residues. V was pared by 0 bases and J by 3 bases, with 9 bases between.

This chain uses TRBV6-5 with TRBJ1-3; no clear D. Germline CDR1 and CDR2: MNHEY and SVGAGI. Between the trimmed V and J ends, which lost 6 bases and 0 bases, there was a span of 12 bases. The CDR3 runs to 15 residues. In DNA, the CDR3 is TGTGCCAGCAGACCTGACGGAGACTCTGGAAACACCATATATTTT. As protein: CASRPDGDSGNTIYF.

The chain carries TRBV11-2 and TRBJ2-3; D unclear. The CDR3 length is 18 residues. The germline gives CDR1 SGHAT, CDR2 FQNNGV. V dropped 5 bases and J dropped 4 bases, with 25 bases sitting between them. CDR3 region: CASSPTLLPGPRADTQYF. The CDR3, as DNA: TGTGCCAGCAGCCCCACCCTATTACCGGGCCCAAGGGCAGATACGCAGTATTTT.

This clonotype was found a few times. The V call is TRBV5-1, the J call TRBJ1-1; 9 bases align to TRBD1. Germline loops: CDR1 SGHRS, CDR2 YFSETQ. The CDR3 runs to 18 residues. With 4 bases clipped from V and 0 bases from J, the junction kept 13 bases outside the gene matches. The chain's CDR3 is CASSPGDREALMNTEAFF. CDR3 DNA: TGCGCCAGCAGCCCCGGGGACAGGGAAGCACTCATGAACACTGAAGCTTTCTTT.

The chain couples TRBV20-1 to TRBJ2-7; the match to TRBD2 covers 8 bases. Germline lookup yields CDR1 DFQATT and CDR2 SNEGSKA (reference sequence). V was clipped by 1 base and J by 6 bases; unmatched bases: 17. The CDR3 extends over 17 amino acids. CDR3 amino acids: CSARAMTYGRAGGEQYF. CDR3 DNA: TGCAGTGCTAGAGCCATGACTTACGGGAGGGCCGGGGGCGAGCAGTACTTC.